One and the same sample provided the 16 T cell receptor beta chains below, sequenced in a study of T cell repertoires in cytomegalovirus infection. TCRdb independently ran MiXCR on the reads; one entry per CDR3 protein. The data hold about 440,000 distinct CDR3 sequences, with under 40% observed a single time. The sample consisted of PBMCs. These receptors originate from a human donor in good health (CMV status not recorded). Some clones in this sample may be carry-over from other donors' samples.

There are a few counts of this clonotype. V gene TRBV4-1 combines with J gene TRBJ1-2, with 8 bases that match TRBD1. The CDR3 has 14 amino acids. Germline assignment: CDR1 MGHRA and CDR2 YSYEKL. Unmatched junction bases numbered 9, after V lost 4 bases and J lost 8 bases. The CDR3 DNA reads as TGCGCCAGCAGCCCGGACAGGGAAGGGAGAGGCTACACCTTC. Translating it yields CASSPDREGRGYTF.

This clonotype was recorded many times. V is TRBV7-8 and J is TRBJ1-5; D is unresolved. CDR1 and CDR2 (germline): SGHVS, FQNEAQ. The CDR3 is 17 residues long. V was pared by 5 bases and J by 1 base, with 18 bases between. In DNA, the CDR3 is TGTGCCAGCAGCCCCTCCCGGGTCTCAAGGAGCAATCAGCCCCAGCATTTT. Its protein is CASSPSRVSRSNQPQHF.

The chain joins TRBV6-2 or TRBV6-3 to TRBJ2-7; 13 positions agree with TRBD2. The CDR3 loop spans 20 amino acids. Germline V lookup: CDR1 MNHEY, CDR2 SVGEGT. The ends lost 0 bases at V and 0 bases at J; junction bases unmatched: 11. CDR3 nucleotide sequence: TGTGCCAGCAGTTACTCGGGTTTACGACTAGCGGGGGGAAGCTCCTACGAGCAGTACTTC. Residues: CASSYSGLRLAGGSSYEQYF.

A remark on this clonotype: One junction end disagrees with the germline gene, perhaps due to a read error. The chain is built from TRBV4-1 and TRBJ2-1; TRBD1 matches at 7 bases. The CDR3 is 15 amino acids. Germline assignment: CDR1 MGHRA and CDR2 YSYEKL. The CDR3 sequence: CASSQSTGNLNEQFF. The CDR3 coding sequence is TGTGCCAGCAGCCAATCGACAGGGAACCTCAATGAGCAGTTCTTC.

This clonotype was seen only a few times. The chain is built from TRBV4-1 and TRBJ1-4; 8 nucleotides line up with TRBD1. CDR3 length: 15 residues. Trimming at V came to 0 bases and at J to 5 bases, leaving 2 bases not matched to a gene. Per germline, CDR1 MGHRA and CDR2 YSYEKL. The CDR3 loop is CASSQDWTGNEKLFF. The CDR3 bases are TGCGCCAGCAGCCAAGATTGGACAGGGAATGAAAAACTGTTTTTT.

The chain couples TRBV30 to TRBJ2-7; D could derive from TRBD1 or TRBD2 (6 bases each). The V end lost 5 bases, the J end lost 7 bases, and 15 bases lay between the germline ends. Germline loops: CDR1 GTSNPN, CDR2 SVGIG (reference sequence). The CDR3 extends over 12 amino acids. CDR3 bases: TGTGCCTGGTCAGGGGACCGGGGGGAGCAGTACTTC. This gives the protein CAWSGDRGEQYF.

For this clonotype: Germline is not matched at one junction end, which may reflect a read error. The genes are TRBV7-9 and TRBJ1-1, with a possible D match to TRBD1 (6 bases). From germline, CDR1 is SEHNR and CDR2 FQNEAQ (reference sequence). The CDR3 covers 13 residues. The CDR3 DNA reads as TGTGCCAGCAGCTCCGAGGGGGGTGATAGAGTTCGCTTT. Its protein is CASSSEGGDRVRF.

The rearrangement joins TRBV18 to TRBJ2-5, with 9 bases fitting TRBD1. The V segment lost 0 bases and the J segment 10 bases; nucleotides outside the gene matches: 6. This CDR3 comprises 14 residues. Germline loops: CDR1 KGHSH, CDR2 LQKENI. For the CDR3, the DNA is TGTGCCAGCTCACCACCAGGGACAGGGTTTGACCAGTACTTC. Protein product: CASSPPGTGFDQYF.

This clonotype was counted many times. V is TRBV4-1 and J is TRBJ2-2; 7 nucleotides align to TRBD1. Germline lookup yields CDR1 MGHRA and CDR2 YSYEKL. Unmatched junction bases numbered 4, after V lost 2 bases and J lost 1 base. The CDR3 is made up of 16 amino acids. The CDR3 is CASSQHRGWNTGELFF. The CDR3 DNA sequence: TGCGCCAGCAGCCAACACAGGGGTTGGAACACCGGGGAGCTGTTTTTT.

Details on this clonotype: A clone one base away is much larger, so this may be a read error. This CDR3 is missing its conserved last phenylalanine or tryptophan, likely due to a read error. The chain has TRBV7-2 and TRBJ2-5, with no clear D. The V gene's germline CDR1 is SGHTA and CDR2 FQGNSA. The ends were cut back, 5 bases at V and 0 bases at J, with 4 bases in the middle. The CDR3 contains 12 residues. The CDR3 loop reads CASSRDQETQYV. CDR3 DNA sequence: TGTGCCAGCAGCCGGGACCAAGAGACCCAGTACGTC.

The CDR3 protein is CASSYSLSGGGQETQYF. In DNA form, the CDR3 reads TGTGCCAGCAGTTACTCCCTTAGCGGGGGGGGGCAAGAGACCCAGTACTTC. This chain joins TRBV6-5 and TRBJ2-5; 11 bases line up with TRBD2. This CDR3 comprises 17 residues. V gave up 0 bases and J gave up 2 bases; unmatched junction bases: 5. Germline V CDR1 and CDR2: MNHEY, SVGAGI.

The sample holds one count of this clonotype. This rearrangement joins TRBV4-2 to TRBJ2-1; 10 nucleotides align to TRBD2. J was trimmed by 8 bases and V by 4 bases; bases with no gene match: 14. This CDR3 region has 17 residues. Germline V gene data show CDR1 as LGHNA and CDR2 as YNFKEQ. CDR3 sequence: CASSLTLPGLASDEQFF. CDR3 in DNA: TGTGCCAGCAGCCTCACGCTTCCGGGACTAGCGTCAGATGAGCAGTTCTTC.

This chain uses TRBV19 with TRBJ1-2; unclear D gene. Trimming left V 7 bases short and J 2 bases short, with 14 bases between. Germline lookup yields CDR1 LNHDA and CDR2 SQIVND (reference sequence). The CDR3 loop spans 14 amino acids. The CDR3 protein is CASTLRGRNYGYTF. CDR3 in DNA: TGTGCCAGTACCCTCCGAGGCAGGAACTATGGCTACACCTTC.

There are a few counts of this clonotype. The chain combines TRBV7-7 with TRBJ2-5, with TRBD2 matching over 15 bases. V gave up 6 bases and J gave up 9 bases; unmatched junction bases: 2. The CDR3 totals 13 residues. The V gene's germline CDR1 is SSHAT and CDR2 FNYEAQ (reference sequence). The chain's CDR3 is CASRGLAGGPQYF. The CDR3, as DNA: TGTGCCAGCAGGGGACTAGCGGGGGGACCCCAGTACTTC.

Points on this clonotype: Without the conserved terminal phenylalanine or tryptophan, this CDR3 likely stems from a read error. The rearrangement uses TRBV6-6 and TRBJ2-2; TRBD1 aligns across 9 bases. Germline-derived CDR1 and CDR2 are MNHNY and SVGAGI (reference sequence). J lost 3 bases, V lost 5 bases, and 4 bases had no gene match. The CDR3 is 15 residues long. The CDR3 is CASSTRDRDTGELFL. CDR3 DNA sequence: TGTGCCAGCAGTACCCGGGACAGGGACACCGGGGAGCTGTTTTTG.

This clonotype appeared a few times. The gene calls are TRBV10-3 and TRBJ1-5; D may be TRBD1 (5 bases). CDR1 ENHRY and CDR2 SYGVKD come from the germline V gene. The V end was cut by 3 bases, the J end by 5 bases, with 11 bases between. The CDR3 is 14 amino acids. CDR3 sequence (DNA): TGTGCCATCAGTGACGCTTTAGGGGATCAGCCCCAGCATTTT. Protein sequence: CAISDALGDQPQHF.